These 8 T cell receptor beta chains came from one sample sequenced in a study of spatial heterogeneity in lung cancer. Via MiXCR, TCRdb re-called the 5' RACE reads, giving one row per CDR3 protein. In the table there are about 5,000 distinct CDR3 sequences, approximately 16% of which are singletons. As for time point: sample taken at primary tumor resection. Sequencing covered unsorted whole RNA taken from tumor, nontumor lung or frozen PBMC. The sequencing used normal lung tissue next to the tumor, collected at surgery. All receptors come from a male donor with early-stage non-small cell lung cancer.

The chain is built from TRBV5-5 and TRBJ2-2, with TRBD1 as a possible D gene (6 bases). The V and J ends lost 1 base and 7 bases respectively, with 14 bases between them. Germline CDR1 SGHKS, CDR2 YYEKEE (reference sequence). CDR3 length: 15 amino acids. Here the CDR3 reads CASSLYQIRGGELFF. CDR3 sequence (DNA): TGTGCCAGCAGCTTGTATCAGATCAGGGGCGGGGAGCTGTTTTTT.

This rearrangement joins TRBV20-1 to TRBJ2-5; the D is unclear. CDR3 length: 11 amino acids. V was clipped by 1 base and J by 5 bases, with 5 bases between them. CDR1 and CDR2 from the germline V gene are DFQATT and SNEGSKA (reference sequence). In nucleotides, the CDR3 is TGCAGTGCTAGAGCCGGGGAGACCCAGTACTTC. It yields the protein CSARAGETQYF.

Within the sample, this clonotype is medium-sized (0.01 to 0.1%). The genes are TRBV24-1 and TRBJ2-1; 10 bases map to TRBD1. The V gene end was trimmed by 7 bases and the J gene end by 9 bases; junction bases not matched to a gene: 8. Germline lookup yields CDR1 KGHDR and CDR2 SFDVKD. This CDR3 spans 14 amino acids. Written as DNA, the CDR3 is TGTGCCACCAGCGTTGACAGGGGGCTAGGTGAGCAGTTCTTC. Its translation is CATSVDRGLGEQFF.

Ten or more counts support this clonotype. The chain is built from TRBV4-2 and TRBJ1-4; maybe TRBD1 (6 bases). V was clipped by 3 bases and J by 5 bases, with 13 bases between them. Per germline, CDR1 LGHNA and CDR2 YNFKEQ. The length of the CDR3 is 15 residues. DNA for the CDR3: TGTGCCAGCAGCCACAACAGGGAGACGAATGAAAAACTGTTTTTT. Its protein product is CASSHNRETNEKLFF.

There are many counts of this clonotype. The CDR3 is CASSLETGTGGYNEQFF. CDR3 DNA sequence: TGTGCCAGCAGCTTAGAAACCGGGACAGGGGGCTACAATGAGCAGTTCTTC. The rearrangement joins TRBV11-2 to TRBJ2-1, with TRBD1 identical over 11 bases. The CDR3 contains 17 residues. Germline V lookup: CDR1 SGHAT, CDR2 FQNNGV. The junction had 4 bases not matched to a gene; V was cut back by 0 bases and J by 3 bases.

This chain uses TRBV2 with TRBJ1-6, with TRBD1 matching 7 bases. CDR1 and CDR2 (germline): SNHLY, FYNNEI. Trimming took 7 bases from V and 8 from J; bases not matched to a gene: 14. CDR3 size: 16 residues. The CDR3 sequence: CASKAGGAPIDSPLHF. CDR3 coding DNA: TGTGCCAGCAAGGCAGGGGGTGCACCGATTGATTCACCCCTCCACTTT.

This clonotype was picked up one time. The CDR3 region has the DNA TGTGCCAGCAGCAGACCTGGCGGCAATCAGCCCCAGCATTTT. Translating gives CASSRPGGNQPQHF. V usage is TRBV6-5 and J usage is TRBJ1-5; D call uncertain. Trimming took 6 bases from V and 2 from J, leaving 11 bases between them. Germline CDR1 and CDR2: MNHEY and SVGAGI. The CDR3 sequence is 14 residues long.

This clonotype is judged medium-sized. The chain is built from TRBV12-3 or TRBV12-4 and TRBJ2-7; TRBD1 is a possible D gene (6 bases). V dropped 5 bases and J dropped 5 bases, with 10 bases sitting between them. This CDR3 spans 12 amino acids. The CDR3 DNA sequence: TGTGCCAGCAGTCAGGGGCCCCACGAGCAGTACGTC. It specifies CASSQGPHEQYV.